A selection of T cell receptor beta chains follows, all from one sample in a study of cytomegalovirus exposure and HLA in healthy donors. Assay: immunoSEQ multiplex PCR; the TCRdb copy retains only in-frame clones and omits some. Here the sample spans 100,000 to 150,000 clones, roughly a tenth being singletons. Sequencing was done on a sample of PBMCs. These receptors all come from a woman aged 18 to 35 in good health and CMV-seropositive. The CDR3 runs from the conserved cysteine through the conserved F or W. Each record gives: clone size, J gene, V gene, D gene, CDR3 DNA, CDR3 protein. The D gene is left open where the match is weak. For some rows the clone size is stated as once, few or many, or as a class when expanded; others skip it.

clone_size: -; j_call: TRBJ2-7; v_call: TRBV30; d_call: TRBD1; cdr3_nt: TGTGCCTGGAGTCAGACAGGGGCCGAGCAGTACTTC; cdr3_aa: CAWSQTGAEQYF
clone_size: -; j_call: TRBJ2-7; v_call: TRBV30; d_call: TRBD2; cdr3_nt: TGTGCCTGGAGCGGGAGGCAAAACTACGAGCAGTACTTC; cdr3_aa: CAWSGRQNYEQYF
clone_size: few; j_call: TRBJ2-1; v_call: TRBV9; d_call: TRBD2; cdr3_nt: TGTGCCAGCAGCTCTCGAAGCGGGAGTAGCAATGAGCAGTTCTTC; cdr3_aa: CASSSRSGSSNEQFF
clone_size: -; j_call: TRBJ2-3; v_call: TRBV29-1; d_call: TRBD2; cdr3_nt: TGCAGCGTTGAAAGGAGCGGGAGGGATACGCAGTATTTT; cdr3_aa: CSVERSGRDTQYF
clone_size: -; j_call: TRBJ2-1; v_call: TRBV20-1; d_call: -; cdr3_nt: TGCAGTGCTAGACCGGGCAATGAGCAGTTCTTC; cdr3_aa: CSARPGNEQFF
clone_size: few; j_call: TRBJ1-1; v_call: TRBV5-4; d_call: -; cdr3_nt: TGTGCCAGCAGCTTTCGGGGGGTTGGGACTGAAGCTTTCTTT; cdr3_aa: CASSFRGVGTEAFF
clone_size: -; j_call: TRBJ1-1; v_call: TRBV7-3; d_call: -; cdr3_nt: TGTGCCAGCAGCACAGGGCCCACTGAAGCTTTCTTT; cdr3_aa: CASSTGPTEAFF
clone_size: once; j_call: TRBJ1-4; v_call: TRBV19; d_call: -; cdr3_nt: TGTGCCAGTAGTATAGGCAATAGGGGCGCGGGAGAAAAACTGTTTTTT; cdr3_aa: CASSIGNRGAGEKLFF
clone_size: few; j_call: TRBJ1-1; v_call: TRBV6-5; d_call: -; cdr3_nt: TGTGCCAGCAGTTACTGGCAGAACACTGAAGCTTTCTTT; cdr3_aa: CASSYWQNTEAFF
clone_size: -; j_call: TRBJ2-2; v_call: TRBV7-3; d_call: -; cdr3_nt: TGTGCCAGCAGCTTGGGGCAGAACACCGGGGAGCTGTTTTTT; cdr3_aa: CASSLGQNTGELFF
clone_size: few; j_call: TRBJ2-1; v_call: TRBV10-3; d_call: TRBD2; cdr3_nt: TGTGCCATCAGTGTGAGCGGGATTGAGCAGTTCTTC; cdr3_aa: CAISVSGIEQFF
clone_size: -; j_call: TRBJ1-1; v_call: TRBV19; d_call: -; cdr3_nt: TGTGCCAGTAGTCCTCTTTCATCGGACGGAGGTGAAGCTTTCTTT; cdr3_aa: CASSPLSSDGGEAFF
clone_size: few; j_call: TRBJ2-7; v_call: TRBV30; d_call: TRBD2; cdr3_nt: TGTGCCTGGAGTGTTGGGGGAGGGCCCCTCGAGCAGTACTTC; cdr3_aa: CAWSVGGGPLEQYF
clone_size: few; j_call: TRBJ1-6; v_call: TRBV6-1; d_call: TRBD1; cdr3_nt: TGTGCCAGCAGTGAAAGCGGGACAGGGTATTATTCACCCCTCCACTTT; cdr3_aa: CASSESGTGYYSPLHF
clone_size: few; j_call: TRBJ1-5; v_call: TRBV9; d_call: TRBD1; cdr3_nt: TGTGCCAGCAGCGTTCAGGGACAGGTTTTTGAGCCCCAGCATTTT; cdr3_aa: CASSVQGQVFEPQHF
clone_size: few; j_call: TRBJ1-3; v_call: TRBV7-9; d_call: -; cdr3_nt: TGTGCCAGCAGCCCCTTGGACATTCCGAATTTT; cdr3_aa: CASSPLDIPNF
clone_size: -; j_call: TRBJ2-1; v_call: TRBV4-1; d_call: TRBD2; cdr3_nt: TGCGCCAGCGGGACTAGCGGGAACAATGAGCAGTTCTTC; cdr3_aa: CASGTSGNNEQFF
clone_size: few; j_call: TRBJ2-5; v_call: TRBV16; d_call: -; cdr3_nt: TGTGCCAGCAGCCAATCGAGGGGGACTACGAGGGAGACCCAGTACTTC; cdr3_aa: CASSQSRGTTRETQYF
clone_size: -; j_call: TRBJ2-5; v_call: TRBV4-1; d_call: TRBD1; cdr3_nt: TGCGCCAGCAGCCAAGGGACAGGGGGCGCATGGATAGCGGGGCAGGTAGAGACCCAGTACTTC; cdr3_aa: CASSQGTGGAWIAGQVETQYF
clone_size: -; j_call: TRBJ1-4; v_call: TRBV9; d_call: -; cdr3_nt: TGTGCCAGCAGCGTAGACCCAGGCCTTAATGAAAAACTGTTTTTT; cdr3_aa: CASSVDPGLNEKLFF
clone_size: -; j_call: TRBJ2-2; v_call: TRBV30; d_call: -; cdr3_nt: TGTGCCTGGAGTACTGGAGCGGCCGGGGAGCTGTTTTTT; cdr3_aa: CAWSTGAAGELFF
clone_size: -; j_call: TRBJ2-1; v_call: TRBV7-7; d_call: -; cdr3_nt: TGTGCTAGCAGCTTAGCAGATAACTTATACAATGAGCAGTTCTTC; cdr3_aa: CASSLADNLYNEQFF
clone_size: -; j_call: TRBJ2-1; v_call: TRBV29-1; d_call: TRBD2; cdr3_nt: TGCAGCGTTGAGGCTAGCGGGAAAGGGGAGCAGTTCTTC; cdr3_aa: CSVEASGKGEQFF
clone_size: few; j_call: TRBJ1-4; v_call: TRBV15; d_call: TRBD1; cdr3_nt: TGTGCCACCAGCCACAGGGGCCCTAATGAAAAACTGTTTTTT; cdr3_aa: CATSHRGPNEKLFF
clone_size: -; j_call: TRBJ2-1; v_call: TRBV4-1; d_call: TRBD2; cdr3_nt: TGCGCCAGCAGCCAAGGGTCGGGAGGGGCCCTCCGTGAGCAGTTCTTC; cdr3_aa: CASSQGSGGALREQFF
clone_size: few; j_call: TRBJ1-1; v_call: TRBV11-2; d_call: TRBD1; cdr3_nt: TGTGCCAGCAGCCCCGGACAGGGGGAGAGTCGCACTGAAGCTTTCTTT; cdr3_aa: CASSPGQGESRTEAFF
clone_size: -; j_call: TRBJ2-3; v_call: TRBV30; d_call: -; cdr3_nt: TGTGCCTGGACCTTCGGGGATACGCAGTATTTT; cdr3_aa: CAWTFGDTQYF
clone_size: few; j_call: TRBJ2-3; v_call: TRBV29-1; d_call: TRBD2; cdr3_nt: TGCAGCGTTCGACTAGCGGGGTACACAGATACGCAGTATTTT; cdr3_aa: CSVRLAGYTDTQYF
clone_size: -; j_call: TRBJ1-5; v_call: TRBV19; d_call: -; cdr3_nt: TGTGCCAGTAGTATGAGCCCTCTAAGCAATCAGCCCCAGCATTTT; cdr3_aa: CASSMSPLSNQPQHF
clone_size: -; j_call: TRBJ1-5; v_call: TRBV11-2; d_call: TRBD1; cdr3_nt: TGTGCCAGCAGCCCCGGGACAGGGAATCAGCCCCAGCATTTT; cdr3_aa: CASSPGTGNQPQHF
clone_size: -; j_call: TRBJ1-3; v_call: TRBV13; d_call: TRBD1; cdr3_nt: TGTGCCAGCAGCCGGGGACAGGGAACTGGAAACACCATATATTTT; cdr3_aa: CASSRGQGTGNTIYF
clone_size: -; j_call: TRBJ1-5; v_call: TRBV7-9; d_call: -; cdr3_nt: TGTGCCAGCAGCCCCCAATTAGGCAATCAGCCCCAGCATTTT; cdr3_aa: CASSPQLGNQPQHF
clone_size: few; j_call: TRBJ1-3; v_call: TRBV6-6; d_call: -; cdr3_nt: TGTGCCAGCAGTTTCACCCGACTCTCTGGAAACACCATATATTTT; cdr3_aa: CASSFTRLSGNTIYF
clone_size: -; j_call: TRBJ2-1; v_call: TRBV7-8; d_call: -; cdr3_nt: TGTGCCAGCAGCTTAGTTTCTTGTCGGCTAGCGTGTTTCTACAATGAGCAGTTCTTC; cdr3_aa: CASSLVSCRLACFYNEQFF
clone_size: few; j_call: TRBJ2-7; v_call: TRBV5-6; d_call: -; cdr3_nt: TGTGCCAGCAGCCAAGGGACAAGCCTCTACGAGCAGTACTTC; cdr3_aa: CASSQGTSLYEQYF
clone_size: few; j_call: TRBJ2-5; v_call: TRBV10-3; d_call: -; cdr3_nt: TGTGCCACTAGAGGGGGGGACCAAGAGACCCAGTACTTC; cdr3_aa: CATRGGDQETQYF
clone_size: many; j_call: TRBJ2-3; v_call: TRBV5-1; d_call: -; cdr3_nt: TGCGCCAGCAGCTTGGCAGCGGATAACACAGATACGCAGTATTTT; cdr3_aa: CASSLAADNTDTQYF
clone_size: -; j_call: TRBJ1-1; v_call: TRBV5-1; d_call: -; cdr3_nt: TGCGCCAGCAGCTTCCTTGCGACGAGGACTGAAGCTTTCTTT; cdr3_aa: CASSFLATRTEAFF
clone_size: few; j_call: TRBJ2-5; v_call: TRBV27; d_call: TRBD1; cdr3_nt: TGTGCCAGCAGTTCCGGGACAGTACAAGAGACCCAGTACTTC; cdr3_aa: CASSSGTVQETQYF
clone_size: few; j_call: TRBJ2-1; v_call: TRBV28; d_call: TRBD1; cdr3_nt: TGTGCCAGCAGTTTAGAACAGGGGCAAGCAGATAATGAGCAGTTCTTC; cdr3_aa: CASSLEQGQADNEQFF
clone_size: few; j_call: TRBJ2-7; v_call: TRBV7-2; d_call: TRBD1; cdr3_nt: TGTGCCAGCAGCTTTAAGGGACAGGCCTCCTACGAGCAGTACTTC; cdr3_aa: CASSFKGQASYEQYF
clone_size: few; j_call: TRBJ1-5; v_call: TRBV28; d_call: -; cdr3_nt: TGTGCCAGCAGGTTCTCAGGTCTCATTCAGCCCCAGCATTTT; cdr3_aa: CASRFSGLIQPQHF
clone_size: few; j_call: TRBJ2-7; v_call: TRBV9; d_call: -; cdr3_nt: TGTGCCAGCAGCGAGGGGGACGCAGGATACCCCACCTACGAGCAGTACTTC; cdr3_aa: CASSEGDAGYPTYEQYF
clone_size: few; j_call: TRBJ2-1; v_call: TRBV5-4; d_call: TRBD2; cdr3_nt: TGTGCCAGCAGCCAACTCATGGGCGGGAGGGGTGATGAGCAGTTCTTC; cdr3_aa: CASSQLMGGRGDEQFF
clone_size: few; j_call: TRBJ2-7; v_call: TRBV6-1; d_call: TRBD2; cdr3_nt: TGTGCCAGCAGTGAAACCAGCGGGAGTTACGAGCAGTACTTC; cdr3_aa: CASSETSGSYEQYF
clone_size: -; j_call: TRBJ2-7; v_call: TRBV27; d_call: TRBD1; cdr3_nt: TGTGCCAGCAGTCGACAGGGGTCCCACGAGCAGTACTTC; cdr3_aa: CASSRQGSHEQYF
clone_size: few; j_call: TRBJ1-2; v_call: TRBV2; d_call: -; cdr3_nt: TGTGCCAGCAGTGCGGACAGTTGGGCAAACTATGGCTACACCTTC; cdr3_aa: CASSADSWANYGYTF
clone_size: few; j_call: TRBJ2-5; v_call: TRBV5-1; d_call: -; cdr3_nt: TGCGCCAGCAGCTCCCAACACCTCGAGACCCAGTACTTC; cdr3_aa: CASSSQHLETQYF
clone_size: few; j_call: TRBJ1-1; v_call: TRBV28; d_call: -; cdr3_nt: TGTGCCAGCAGTTTAAGGAGCATGAACACTGAAGCTTTCTTT; cdr3_aa: CASSLRSMNTEAFF
clone_size: few; j_call: TRBJ1-2; v_call: TRBV7-9; d_call: -; cdr3_nt: TGTGCCAGCAGCTTAACCGGGGGACTTAACTATGGCTACACCTTC; cdr3_aa: CASSLTGGLNYGYTF
clone_size: few; j_call: TRBJ2-2; v_call: TRBV15; d_call: TRBD1; cdr3_nt: TGTGCCACCGGGACAGAGAACACCGGGGAGCTGTTTTTT; cdr3_aa: CATGTENTGELFF
clone_size: few; j_call: TRBJ1-2; v_call: TRBV18; d_call: -; cdr3_nt: TGTGCCAGCTCACGCTTGGAGAGCTTCAACTATGGCTACACCTTC; cdr3_aa: CASSRLESFNYGYTF
clone_size: few; j_call: TRBJ2-2; v_call: TRBV6-1; d_call: TRBD1; cdr3_nt: TGTGCCAGCGGGGGACAGGGAGAGTCCGGGGAGCTGTTTTTT; cdr3_aa: CASGGQGESGELFF
clone_size: few; j_call: TRBJ1-2; v_call: TRBV6-5; d_call: -; cdr3_nt: TGTGCCAGCAGTGATACATTCGGCTACACCTTC; cdr3_aa: CASSDTFGYTF
clone_size: -; j_call: TRBJ2-3; v_call: TRBV11-2; d_call: -; cdr3_nt: TGTGCCAGCAGCTTACAGATTTCGGGAGTCACAGATACGCAGTATTTT; cdr3_aa: CASSLQISGVTDTQYF
clone_size: few; j_call: TRBJ2-3; v_call: TRBV5-4; d_call: TRBD1; cdr3_nt: TGTGCCAGCAGCCCGGGACAGGGAACAGATACGCAGTATTTT; cdr3_aa: CASSPGQGTDTQYF
clone_size: -; j_call: TRBJ2-3; v_call: TRBV6-1; d_call: -; cdr3_nt: TGTGCCAGCAACCCCCCAGAGGAGACAGATACGCAGTATTTT; cdr3_aa: CASNPPEETDTQYF
clone_size: -; j_call: TRBJ2-1; v_call: TRBV13; d_call: -; cdr3_nt: TGTGCCAGCAACCGGAGGGGGGGGGTCTCCTACAATGAGCAGTTCTTC; cdr3_aa: CASNRRGGVSYNEQFF
clone_size: few; j_call: TRBJ2-5; v_call: TRBV7-9; d_call: -; cdr3_nt: TGTGCCAGCAGCTTAGGCAACTTGGAGACCCAGTACTTC; cdr3_aa: CASSLGNLETQYF
clone_size: few; j_call: TRBJ2-5; v_call: TRBV5-1; d_call: -; cdr3_nt: TGCGCCAGCAGCTTGGACGGTACGGGGGAGACCCAGTACTTC; cdr3_aa: CASSLDGTGETQYF